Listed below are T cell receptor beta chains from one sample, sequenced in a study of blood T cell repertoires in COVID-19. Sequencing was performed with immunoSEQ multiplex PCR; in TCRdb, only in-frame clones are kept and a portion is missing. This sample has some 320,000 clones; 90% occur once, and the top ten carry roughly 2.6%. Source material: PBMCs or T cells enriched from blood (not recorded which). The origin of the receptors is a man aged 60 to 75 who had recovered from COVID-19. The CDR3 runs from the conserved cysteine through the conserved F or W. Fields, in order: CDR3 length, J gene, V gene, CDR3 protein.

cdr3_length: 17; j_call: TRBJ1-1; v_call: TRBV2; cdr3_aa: CASSENARVQSSTEAFF
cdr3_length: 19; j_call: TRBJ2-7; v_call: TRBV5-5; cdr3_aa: CASSLAPGQGISRSYEQYF
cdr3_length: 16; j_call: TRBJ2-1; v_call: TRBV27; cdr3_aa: CASSLRGQGTYNEQFF
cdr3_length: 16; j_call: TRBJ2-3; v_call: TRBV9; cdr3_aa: CASSVAGTSLSNTQYF
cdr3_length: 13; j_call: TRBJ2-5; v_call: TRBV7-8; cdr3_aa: CASSLRQQETQYF
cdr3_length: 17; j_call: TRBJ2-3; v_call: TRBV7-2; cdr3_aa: CASSPIGALFRTDTQYF
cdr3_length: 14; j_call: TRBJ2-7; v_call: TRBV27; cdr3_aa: CASSLGAVYYEQYF
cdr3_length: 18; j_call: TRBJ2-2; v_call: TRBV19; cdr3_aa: CASSKGLAGGAYTGELFF
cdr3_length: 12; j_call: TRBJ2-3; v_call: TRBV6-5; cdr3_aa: CASMSGGDTQYF
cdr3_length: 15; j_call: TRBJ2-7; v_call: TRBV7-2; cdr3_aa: CASSLEGTGPYEQYF
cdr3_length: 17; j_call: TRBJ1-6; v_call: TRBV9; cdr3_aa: CASSVRPSREEVSPLHF
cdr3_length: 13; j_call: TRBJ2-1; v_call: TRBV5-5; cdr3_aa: CASSLAGGVAEFF
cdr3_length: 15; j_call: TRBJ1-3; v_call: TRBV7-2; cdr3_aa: CASSSPGLRGNTIYF
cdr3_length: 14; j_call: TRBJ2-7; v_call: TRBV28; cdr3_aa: CASRGTGSGYEQYF
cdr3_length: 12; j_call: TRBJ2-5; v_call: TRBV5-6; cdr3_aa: CASSNIQETQYF
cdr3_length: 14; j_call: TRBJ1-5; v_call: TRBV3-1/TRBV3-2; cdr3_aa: CASSLGVDNQPQHF
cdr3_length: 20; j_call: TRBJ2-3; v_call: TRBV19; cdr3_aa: CASSMSMRLGRGANTDTQYF
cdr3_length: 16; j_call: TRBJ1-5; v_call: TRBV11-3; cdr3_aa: CASSPRGTDSNQPQHF
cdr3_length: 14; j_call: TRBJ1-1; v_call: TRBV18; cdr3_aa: CASSPLGRGTEAFF
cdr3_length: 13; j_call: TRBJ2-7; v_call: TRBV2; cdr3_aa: CAIPGQGLYEQYF
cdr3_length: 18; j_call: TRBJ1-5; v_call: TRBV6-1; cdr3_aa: CASSDPNRGGTSNQPQHF
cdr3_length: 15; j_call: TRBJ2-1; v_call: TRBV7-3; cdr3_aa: CASSLSPSGVNEQFF
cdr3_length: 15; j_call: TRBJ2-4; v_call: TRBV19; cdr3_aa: CASSTIWDSRNIQYF
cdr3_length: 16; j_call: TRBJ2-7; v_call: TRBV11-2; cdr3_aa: CASSLAPAGGYYEQYF
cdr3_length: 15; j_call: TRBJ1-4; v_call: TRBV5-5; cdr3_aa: CASSLDRGQGEKLFF
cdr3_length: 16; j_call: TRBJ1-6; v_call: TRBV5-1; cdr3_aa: CASSLEGGKYNSPLHF
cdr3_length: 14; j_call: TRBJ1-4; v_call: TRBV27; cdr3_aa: CASSLTGTSEKLFF